This TCR beta chain was observed in a study of early T cells in non-severe SARS-CoV-2 infection. TCRdb analysed the 5' RACE reads with MiXCR anew, one entry per CDR3 protein. The table has 30,000 to 40,000 distinct CDR3 sequences, around 5% seen once. Per germline, CDR1 GTSNPN and CDR2 SVGIG (reference sequence). The V segment lost 1 base and the J segment 5 bases; nucleotides outside the gene matches: 2. The CDR3 sequence is 14 residues long. This clonotype rates as medium-sized. The sequencing sample was made of whole blood. The clonotype originates from an adult who was a healthcare worker with PCR-confirmed SARS-CoV-2 infection or an uninfected control (not recorded which). The chain is built from TRBV30 and TRBJ1-6, with 7 bases fitting TRBD1. The CDR3, as DNA: TGTGCCTGGAGTGCCGGACAGGATAATTCACCCCTCCACTTT. This gives the protein CAWSAGQDNSPLHF.